The 17 T cell receptor beta chains in this list originate from one sample, sequenced in a study of blood T cell repertoires in COVID-19. The method was immunoSEQ multiplex PCR; TCRdb's version includes in-frame clones alone and lacks a portion of them. The table records about 50,000 clones, around four fifths of them present only once. The sequenced sample was peripheral blood. Every receptor here comes from a woman aged 55-75 years with acute or convalescent COVID-19.

V gene TRBV18 combines with J gene TRBJ1-4; TRBD1 agrees at 10 bases. V shed 0 bases and J 7 bases; nucleotides not matched to a gene: 11. The CDR3 is 18 amino acids. The germline V gene has CDR1 KGHSH and CDR2 LQKENI. The CDR3 region has the DNA TGTGCCAGCTCACCACCGTTTCCGACAGGGGGCGCGGGTGAAAAACTGTTTTTT. Protein sequence: CASSPPFPTGGAGEKLFF.

This clone occurred a few times. The chain couples TRBV7-6 to TRBJ2-7, with TRBD1 identical over 10 bases. There are 16 residues in the CDR3. J gave up 4 bases and V 2 bases, and 8 bases lay outside the gene matches. The germline CDR1 and CDR2 sequences are SGHVS and FNYEAQ. This CDR3 is CASSLNSGTGAYEQYF. As DNA, the CDR3 is TGTGCCAGCAGCTTAAATTCCGGGACAGGGGCTTACGAGCAGTACTTC.

This sequence joins TRBV7-3 and TRBJ1-1, with 9 positions matching TRBD1. This CDR3 is built from 13 residues. Losses at the gene ends were 4 bases for V and 6 bases for J; bases not matched to a gene: 3. CDR1 is SGHTA and CDR2 is FQGTGA in the germline V gene. CDR3 sequence reads: CASSWTGESEAFF. DNA for the CDR3: TGTGCCAGCAGCTGGACAGGGGAGTCTGAAGCTTTCTTT.

In its sample, this clone was seen a few times. The J gene is TRBJ1-2, the V gene TRBV27, with 7 positions matching TRBD1. This CDR3 contains 14 residues. CDR1 and CDR2 from the germline V gene are MNHEY and SMNVEV (reference sequence). Unmatched junction bases numbered 14, after V lost 9 bases and J lost 7 bases. Here the CDR3 reads CASRGTGALGGYTF. The CDR3 coding sequence is TGTGCCAGTAGGGGTACAGGGGCCCTGGGTGGCTACACCTTC.

V usage is TRBV5-1 and J usage is TRBJ2-7; 10 bases align to TRBD1. With 4 bases clipped from V and 6 bases from J, the junction kept 7 bases outside the gene matches. Germline CDR1 and CDR2: SGHRS and YFSETQ. CDR3 length equals 14 residues. This chain's CDR3 is CASSIPGQGSEQYF. The CDR3 coding sequence is TGCGCCAGCAGCATACCGGGACAGGGGTCCGAGCAGTACTTC.

The V and J genes are TRBV11-1 and TRBJ2-1, with TRBD2 matching 8 bases. Per the germline V gene, CDR1 is SGHAT and CDR2 is FQDESV (reference sequence). V was clipped by 6 bases and J by 10 bases; unmatched bases: 8. This CDR3 has 13 residues. CDR3 amino acids: CASSFGLAGEQFF. The CDR3 DNA sequence: TGTGCCAGCAGTTTCGGACTAGCTGGGGAGCAGTTCTTC.

This clone was seen only once. The rearrangement joins TRBV5-1 to TRBJ1-2; TRBD1 aligns across 8 bases. Germline CDR1 is SGHRS and CDR2 is YFSETQ. The CDR3 is 13 residues long. The trim removed 5 bases at V and 8 bases at J, leaving 8 bases unmatched. The CDR3 protein is CASRTSDRGGYTF. As DNA, the CDR3 is TGCGCCAGCAGGACTTCTGACAGGGGAGGCTACACCTTC.

This chain uses TRBV4-1 with TRBJ2-1, with D unclear. The CDR3 runs to 18 residues. V lost 4 bases and J lost 0, with 19 bases in between. CDR1 and CDR2 from the germline V gene are MGHRA and YSYEKL. The CDR3 loop reads CASSPLTPRLSSYNEQFF. CDR3 in DNA: TGCGCCAGCAGCCCCCTTACCCCGCGATTAAGCTCCTACAATGAGCAGTTCTTC.

The sample holds one count of this clone. The chain links TRBV12-3 or TRBV12-4 to TRBJ1-1, with 7 bases identical to TRBD1. Trimming at V came to 6 bases and at J to 4 bases, leaving 5 bases not matched to a gene. CDR3 length: 13 residues. The chain's CDR3 is CASRPTGSTEAFF. CDR3 DNA: TGTGCCAGCAGGCCGACAGGGAGCACTGAAGCTTTCTTT.

The J gene is TRBJ1-1, the V gene TRBV5-1, with D perhaps matching TRBD1 (6 bases). The CDR3 extends over 12 amino acids. Looked up from germline, CDR1 is SGHRS and CDR2 is YFSETQ. V was cut by 9 bases and J by 3 bases, with 12 bases left in between. This CDR3 reads CATRQDDTEAFF. In DNA, the CDR3 is TGCGCCACCCGACAGGATGACACTGAAGCTTTCTTT.

The chain is built from TRBV19 and TRBJ1-2, with a possible D match to TRBD1 (5 bases). This CDR3 has 12 residues. Between the trimmed V and J ends, which lost 9 bases and 4 bases, there was a span of 12 bases. CDR1 and CDR2 (germline): LNHDA, SQIVND (reference sequence). The CDR3 DNA is TGTGCCAGCAAGGAAGGGGCCTATGGCTACACCTTC. This encodes CASKEGAYGYTF.

The genes are TRBV2 and TRBJ1-1; D uncertain. The CDR3 is 14 amino acids. The V gene's germline CDR1 is SNHLY and CDR2 FYNNEI. The ends were cut back, 7 bases at V and 6 bases at J, with 18 bases in the middle. CDR3 sequence: CASMPSWGGAEAFF. CDR3 in DNA: TGTGCCAGCATGCCCTCGTGGGGAGGCGCTGAAGCTTTCTTT. The variable domain in full, with the rest retrieved from reference TRBV2 and TRBJ1-1, is EPEVTQTPSHQVTQMGQEVILRCVPISNHLYFYWYRQILGQKVEFLVSFYNNEISEKSEIFDDQFSVERPDGSNFTLKIRSTKLEDSAMYFCASMPSWGGAEAFFGQGTRLTVV.

The rearrangement links TRBV9 to TRBJ2-2; TRBD1 matches at 7 bases. This CDR3 comprises 16 residues. Trimming removed 3 bases from V and 5 bases from J; junction bases left unmatched: 10. Per the germline V gene, CDR1 is SGDLS and CDR2 is YYNGEE. In nucleotides, the CDR3 is TGTGCCAGCAGCGAGCTTGGGAACAGGGGAACCGGGGAGCTGTTTTTT. Its translation: CASSELGNRGTGELFF.

Written as DNA, the CDR3 is TGTGCCAGCAGTCCCCTCTACCATCCGGGACAGGGGGCCGATGGGGCCAACGTCCTGACTTTC. It translates to CASSPLYHPGQGADGANVLTF. J is TRBJ2-6 and V is TRBV27; 12 bases map to TRBD1. J was trimmed by 3 bases and V by 5 bases; bases with no gene match: 17. Per the germline V gene, CDR1 is MNHEY and CDR2 is SMNVEV (reference sequence). The CDR3 is made up of 21 amino acids.

The rearrangement links TRBV28 to TRBJ1-2; D unresolved. V lost 7 bases and J 0 bases, leaving 12 bases between the germline ends. The CDR3 is made up of 14 amino acids. Germline CDR1 and CDR2: MDHEN and SYDVKM. As DNA, the CDR3 is TGTGCCAGCATCCGTGGAGGCGCTAACTATGGCTACACCTTC. Its translation: CASIRGGANYGYTF.

J is TRBJ2-3 and V is TRBV6-1, with 7 bases identical to TRBD2. V lost 3 bases and J lost 0; bases outside the gene matches: 15. CDR3 size: 19 residues. Germline V lookup: CDR1 MNHNS, CDR2 SASEGT. CDR3 coding DNA: TGTGCCAGCAGTGAGGGAGGGACGGTGCGAGTTTCTAGCACAGATACGCAGTATTTT. The encoded protein is CASSEGGTVRVSSTDTQYF.

CDR3 residues: CASSLTRRRGVTQYF. In DNA, the CDR3 is TGTGCCAGCAGTTTAACAAGAAGGCGCGGGGTGACCCAGTACTTC. This chain uses TRBV28 with TRBJ2-5; TRBD2 might be the D (6 bases). Germline CDR1 and CDR2: MDHEN and SYDVKM. The CDR3 runs to 15 residues. V was clipped by 2 bases and J by 7 bases, with 17 bases between them.